These 7 T cell receptor beta chains originate from one sample sequenced in a study of T-cell reconstitution after alpha-beta-depleted transplantation in children. Unique molecular identifiers were incorporated when the TCRbeta library was constructed. TCRdb re-called the PCR reads with MiXCR, one entry per CDR3 protein. The profile shows about 500,000 distinct CDR3 sequences, 30% to 35% of them singletons. The specimen comprised PBMCs from the stem cell graft donor, sampled from the stem cell graft. Every receptor here comes from a human donor who donated a stem cell graft to a child with aplastic anemia.

In the case of this clonotype: One end of the junction fails to match germline, which may point to a read error. V gene TRBV20-1 combines with J gene TRBJ2-6; the D gene is possibly TRBD1 (6 bases). The CDR3 runs 17 residues. Germline CDR1 DFQATT, CDR2 SNEGSKA (reference sequence). CDR3 protein: CSAKDGREYSGANGLTF. DNA of the CDR3: TGCAGTGCGAAAGACGGCAGGGAATATTCAGGGGCCAACGGCCTGACTTTC.

J is TRBJ1-1 and V is TRBV15; D perhaps matches TRBD1 (5 bases). The germline V and J ends were trimmed by 0 bases and 3 bases, with 8 bases remaining between them. This CDR3 has 14 amino acids. The germline V gene encodes CDR1 LNHNV and CDR2 YYDKDF (reference sequence). The CDR3 DNA reads TGTGCCACCAGCAGAGATGGGGGTGACACTGAAGCTTTCTTT. It codes for CATSRDGGDTEAFF.

The CDR3 DNA reads TGTGCCAGCACGATAGGGTATTCACCCCTCCACTTT. It codes for CASTIGYSPLHF. The chain recombines TRBV7-9 with TRBJ1-6; no firm D call. Per the germline V gene, CDR1 is SEHNR and CDR2 is FQNEAQ (reference sequence). V lost 7 bases to trimming and J lost 8 bases, with 9 bases between them. This CDR3 is built from 12 residues.

This clonotype was observed a handful of times. This chain uses TRBV7-6 with TRBJ2-1; D might be TRBD1 (5 bases). The CDR3 is 13 amino acids. Trimming removed 3 bases from V and 5 bases from J, with 8 bases in between. The V gene's germline CDR1 is SGHVS and CDR2 FNYEAQ. The CDR3 spells CASSFVGDNEQFF. In DNA form, the CDR3 reads TGTGCCAGCAGCTTTGTAGGGGACAATGAGCAGTTCTTC.

This clonotype has more than one count but fewer than ten. The J gene is TRBJ1-1, the V gene TRBV12-3 or TRBV12-4, with TRBD1 identical over 7 bases. The CDR3 is 16 amino acids. The ends lost 5 bases at V and 1 base at J; junction bases unmatched: 10. The CDR3 nucleotides are TGTGCCAGCAGTCTAGACTACAGGGGCACGAACACTGAAGCTTTCTTT. This encodes CASSLDYRGTNTEAFF.

The V call is TRBV10-1, the J call TRBJ2-1; tentative D call: TRBD1 (5 bases). V was pared by 0 bases and J by 5 bases, with 17 bases between. The CDR3 spans 17 residues. Germline V gene lookup returns CDR1 WNHNN and CDR2 SYGVQD (reference sequence). In nucleotides, the CDR3 is TGCGCCAGCAGTGAGTCGAAGGGGCCCCAACCCCACAATGAGCAGTTCTTC. Amino acid sequence: CASSESKGPQPHNEQFF.

The chain carries TRBV12-3 or TRBV12-4 and TRBJ2-1; TRBD1 agrees at 9 bases. Trimming removed 5 bases from V and 8 bases from J; junction bases left unmatched: 10. The length of the CDR3 is 15 residues. CDR3 in amino acids: CASSLGTGSFDEQFF. DNA of the CDR3: TGTGCCAGCAGTCTCGGGACAGGGAGTTTTGATGAGCAGTTCTTC.